This TCR beta chain originates from a study of cytomegalovirus exposure and HLA in healthy donors. Researchers ran the PCR with 60 Vbeta and 13 Jbeta primers. TCRdb's table, derived via immunoSEQ multiplex PCR, lists solely in-frame clones and lacks some. The table lists about 140,000 clones, 60% to 75% of them singletons. This clone showed up just a few times. Per germline, CDR1 SNHLY and CDR2 FYNNEI. The junction had 4 bases not matched to a gene; V was cut back by 5 bases and J by 1 base. This CDR3 comprises 14 residues. V usage is TRBV2 and J usage is TRBJ1-1; 7 positions agree with TRBD1. Material for sequencing was PBMCs. This TCR came from a human donor in good health. CDR3 sequence reads: CASSIHRGNTEAFF. CDR3 sequence (DNA): TGTGCCAGCAGTATACACAGGGGGAACACTGAAGCTTTCTTT.